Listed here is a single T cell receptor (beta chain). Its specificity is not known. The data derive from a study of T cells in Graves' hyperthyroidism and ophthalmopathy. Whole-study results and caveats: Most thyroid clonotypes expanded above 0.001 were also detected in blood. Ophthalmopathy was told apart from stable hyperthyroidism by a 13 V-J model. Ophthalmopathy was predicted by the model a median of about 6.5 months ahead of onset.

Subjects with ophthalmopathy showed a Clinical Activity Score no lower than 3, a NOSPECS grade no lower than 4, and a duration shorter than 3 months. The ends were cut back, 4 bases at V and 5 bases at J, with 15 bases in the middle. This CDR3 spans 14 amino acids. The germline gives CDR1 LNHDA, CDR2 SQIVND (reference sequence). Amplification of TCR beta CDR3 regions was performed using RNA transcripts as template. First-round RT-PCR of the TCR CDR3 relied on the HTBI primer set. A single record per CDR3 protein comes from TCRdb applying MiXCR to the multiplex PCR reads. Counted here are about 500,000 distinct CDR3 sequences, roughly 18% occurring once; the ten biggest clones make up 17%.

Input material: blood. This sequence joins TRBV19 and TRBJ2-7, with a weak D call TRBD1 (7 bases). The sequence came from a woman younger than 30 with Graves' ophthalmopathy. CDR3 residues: CASSKGGGKNEQYF. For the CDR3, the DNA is TGTGCCAGTAGTAAAGGAGGGGGCAAGAACGAGCAGTACTTC.